This TCR beta chain is from a study of PD-L1 blockade in urothelial cancer. Study details: Patients had received 0 to 3 prior chemotherapy regimens.

Locally advanced or metastatic urothelial carcinoma affected the patients. After removal of 10 bases from V and 6 bases from J, the junction contained 8 bases not matched to a gene. There are 12 residues in the CDR3. Per germline, CDR1 LNHDA and CDR2 SQIVND (reference sequence). The data were produced by immunoSEQ multiplex PCR, yet TCRdb's version contains in-frame clones alone and is incomplete. In the table there are 35,000 to 55,000 clones, almost 85% of which are singletons. This chain joins TRBV19 and TRBJ2-7, with 8 bases lining up with TRBD1. The sequence was obtained from a man in his 70s with urothelial cancer. The sample consisted of PBMCs, taken around atezolizumab (anti-PD-L1) treatment. DNA for the CDR3: TGTGCCATCAGGGGGCCCCGCGGCGAGCAGTACTTC. Translated, it gives CAIRGPRGEQYF.